These T cell receptor beta chains were read from a single sample in a study of shared clonotypes between healthy human individuals. TCRdb's copy holds only in-frame clones and misses some; the assay was immunoSEQ multiplex PCR. The sample consists of 2 million to 2.5 million clones, more than 90% of them appearing once. The source material was naive CD4+ T cells sorted from blood. These TCRs come from a young man in good health. Both conserved end residues are part of each CDR3. The D gene is left open where the match is weak. Where a row states a size, it is once, few, many or the class of an expanded clone; other rows omit it.

d_gene: -
v_gene: TRBV20-1
len: 11
j_gene: TRBJ2-3
abundance: -
CDR3aa: CSARERDTQYF
CDR3nt: TGCAGTGCTAGAGAACGTGATACGCAGTATTTT

d_gene: -
v_gene: TRBV18
len: 14
j_gene: TRBJ1-1
abundance: -
CDR3aa: CASSPGPRNTEAFF
CDR3nt: TGTGCCAGCTCGCCGGGCCCCAGGAACACTGAAGCTTTCTTT

d_gene: -
v_gene: TRBV2
len: 16
j_gene: TRBJ1-4
abundance: -
CDR3aa: CASSPFLEQPNEKLFF
CDR3nt: TGTGCCAGCAGTCCCTTTCTAGAACAGCCTAATGAAAAACTGTTTTTT

d_gene: -
v_gene: TRBV4-3
len: 17
j_gene: TRBJ2-1
abundance: -
CDR3aa: CASSQAFEGGIENEQFF
CDR3nt: TGCGCCAGCAGCCAAGCTTTTGAGGGCGGGATAGAGAATGAGCAGTTCTTC

d_gene: TRBD1
v_gene: TRBV6-6
len: 16
j_gene: TRBJ1-5
abundance: -
CDR3aa: CASSTGQGKLYQPQHF
CDR3nt: TGTGCCAGCAGTACCGGACAGGGGAAATTGTATCAGCCCCAGCATTTT

d_gene: -
v_gene: TRBV19
len: 14
j_gene: TRBJ1-1
abundance: -
CDR3aa: CASSIWGPNTEAFF
CDR3nt: TGTGCCAGTAGTATATGGGGGCCGAACACTGAAGCTTTCTTT

d_gene: -
v_gene: TRBV4-1
len: 13
j_gene: TRBJ1-4
abundance: -
CDR3aa: CASSQAADEKLFF
CDR3nt: TGCGCCAGCAGCCAAGCCGCAGATGAAAAACTGTTTTTT

d_gene: TRBD2
v_gene: TRBV10-3
len: 16
j_gene: TRBJ2-5
abundance: -
CDR3aa: CAISEPSGGTRETQYF
CDR3nt: TGTGCCATCAGTGAGCCTAGCGGGGGGACCCGGGAGACCCAGTACTTC

d_gene: TRBD1
v_gene: TRBV18
len: 15
j_gene: TRBJ2-2
abundance: -
CDR3aa: CASSPAGGNTGELFF
CDR3nt: TGTGCCAGCTCACCAGCAGGGGGGAACACCGGGGAGCTGTTTTTT

d_gene: -
v_gene: TRBV4-1
len: 20
j_gene: TRBJ1-5
abundance: -
CDR3aa: CASSQDSKLRDINSNQPQHF
CDR3nt: TGCGCCAGCAGCCAAGATTCCAAACTGAGGGACATCAATAGCAATCAGCCCCAGCATTTT

d_gene: -
v_gene: TRBV2
len: 14
j_gene: TRBJ2-5
abundance: -
CDR3aa: CASGRSANGETQYF
CDR3nt: TGTGCCAGTGGACGCTCGGCAAACGGGGAGACCCAGTACTTC

d_gene: -
v_gene: TRBV30
len: 14
j_gene: TRBJ2-7
abundance: -
CDR3aa: CAWQTGKGLHEQYF
CDR3nt: TGTGCCTGGCAAACAGGGAAAGGTCTCCACGAGCAGTACTTC

d_gene: -
v_gene: TRBV30
len: 14
j_gene: TRBJ2-1
abundance: -
CDR3aa: CAWSGGPRDNEQFF
CDR3nt: TGTGCCTGGAGTGGCGGGCCCAGGGACAATGAGCAGTTCTTC

d_gene: TRBD1
v_gene: TRBV28
len: 16
j_gene: TRBJ1-5
abundance: -
CDR3aa: CASSYIPDRAGQPQHF
CDR3nt: TGTGCCAGCAGTTACATACCGGACAGGGCGGGTCAGCCCCAGCATTTT

d_gene: TRBD1
v_gene: TRBV2
len: 16
j_gene: TRBJ1-1
abundance: -
CDR3aa: CASSNRGPRGNTEAFF
CDR3nt: TGTGCCAGCAGTAACAGGGGCCCACGGGGGAACACTGAAGCTTTCTTT

d_gene: TRBD2
v_gene: TRBV5-1
len: 16
j_gene: TRBJ2-1
abundance: once
CDR3aa: CASSPHSGGSYNEQFF
CDR3nt: TGCGCCAGCAGCCCCCATAGCGGGGGCTCCTACAATGAGCAGTTCTTC

d_gene: -
v_gene: TRBV4-3
len: 16
j_gene: TRBJ2-1
abundance: -
CDR3aa: CASSQDKQGLANEQFF
CDR3nt: TGCGCCAGCAGCCAAGATAAACAGGGCCTGGCTAATGAGCAGTTCTTC

d_gene: -
v_gene: TRBV4-1
len: 18
j_gene: TRBJ2-1
abundance: -
CDR3aa: CASSQEGDGALSYNEQFF
CDR3nt: TGCGCCAGCAGCCAAGAAGGAGACGGGGCCCTTTCCTACAATGAGCAGTTCTTC

d_gene: -
v_gene: TRBV6-6
len: 14
j_gene: TRBJ2-1
abundance: -
CDR3aa: CASSQGPKYNEQFF
CDR3nt: TGTGCCAGCAGTCAGGGACCAAAATACAATGAGCAGTTCTTC

d_gene: -
v_gene: TRBV7-2
len: 14
j_gene: TRBJ2-5
abundance: -
CDR3aa: CASSLRGRRETQYF
CDR3nt: TGTGCCAGCAGCTTACGGGGGCGGCGGGAGACCCAGTACTTC

d_gene: -
v_gene: TRBV6-6
len: 12
j_gene: TRBJ2-3
abundance: -
CDR3aa: CASSGSTDTQYF
CDR3nt: TGTGCCAGCAGTGGGAGTACAGATACGCAGTATTTT

d_gene: -
v_gene: TRBV15
len: 20
j_gene: TRBJ1-5
abundance: once
CDR3aa: CATSRDSEWQVDRRDQPQHF
CDR3nt: TGTGCCACCAGCAGAGATAGCGAGTGGCAAGTCGACAGGCGAGATCAGCCCCAGCATTTT

d_gene: TRBD2
v_gene: TRBV19
len: 16
j_gene: TRBJ2-1
abundance: -
CDR3aa: CASSISGGRPYNEQFF
CDR3nt: TGTGCCAGTAGTATTTCGGGAGGGAGGCCGTACAATGAGCAGTTCTTC

d_gene: -
v_gene: TRBV7-2
len: 17
j_gene: TRBJ2-7
abundance: once
CDR3aa: CASSLGPSRGSSYEQYF
CDR3nt: TGTGCCAGCAGCTTAGGTCCGAGTCGCGGAAGCTCCTACGAGCAGTACTTC

d_gene: TRBD1
v_gene: TRBV14
len: 17
j_gene: TRBJ2-7
abundance: -
CDR3aa: CASSAAFGTGPSYEQYF
CDR3nt: TGTGCCAGCAGCGCGGCATTCGGGACAGGTCCCTCCTACGAGCAGTACTTC

d_gene: TRBD1
v_gene: TRBV27
len: 14
j_gene: TRBJ2-7
abundance: once
CDR3aa: CASHRTGSSYEQYF
CDR3nt: TGTGCCAGCCACAGGACAGGGTCCTCCTACGAGCAGTACTTC

d_gene: TRBD1
v_gene: TRBV6-1
len: 14
j_gene: TRBJ2-7
abundance: -
CDR3aa: CASSEGQGAHEQYF
CDR3nt: TGTGCCAGCAGTGAGGGCCAGGGGGCGCATGAGCAGTACTTC

d_gene: -
v_gene: TRBV19
len: 16
j_gene: TRBJ2-1
abundance: -
CDR3aa: CASSIGRGLTYNEQFF
CDR3nt: TGTGCCAGTAGTATAGGTAGGGGACTTACCTACAATGAGCAGTTCTTC

d_gene: TRBD2
v_gene: TRBV4-1
len: 15
j_gene: TRBJ2-7
abundance: -
CDR3aa: CASSQDLGGNYEQYF
CDR3nt: TGCGCCAGCAGCCAAGATCTCGGGGGGAACTACGAGCAGTACTTC

d_gene: -
v_gene: TRBV6-1
len: 13
j_gene: TRBJ1-1
abundance: -
CDR3aa: CASSVQVDTEAFF
CDR3nt: TGTGCCAGCAGTGTACAGGTGGACACTGAAGCTTTCTTT

d_gene: -
v_gene: TRBV11-2
len: 15
j_gene: TRBJ2-3
abundance: -
CDR3aa: CATTRGGVTADTQYF
CDR3nt: TGTGCCACCACCAGGGGAGGGGTAACGGCAGATACGCAGTATTTT

d_gene: TRBD1
v_gene: TRBV4-1
len: 15
j_gene: TRBJ1-2
abundance: -
CDR3aa: CASSPPVDRGGGYTF
CDR3nt: TGCGCCAGCAGCCCACCAGTAGACAGGGGAGGAGGCTACACCTTC

d_gene: -
v_gene: TRBV7-2
len: 16
j_gene: TRBJ2-6
abundance: -
CDR3aa: CASTVRLGSGANVLTF
CDR3nt: TGTGCCAGCACCGTACGATTAGGCTCTGGGGCCAACGTCCTGACTTTC

d_gene: -
v_gene: TRBV27
len: 14
j_gene: TRBJ1-6
abundance: -
CDR3aa: CASSLTRHNSPLHF
CDR3nt: TGTGCCAGCAGTTTGACTCGGCATAATTCACCCCTCCACTTT

d_gene: TRBD2
v_gene: TRBV7-6
len: 15
j_gene: TRBJ2-3
abundance: -
CDR3aa: CASSVSGLRTDTQYF
CDR3nt: TGTGCCAGCAGCGTTAGCGGGTTGCGAACAGATACGCAGTATTTT

d_gene: -
v_gene: TRBV29-1
len: 15
j_gene: TRBJ2-2
abundance: -
CDR3aa: CSVAGQGGNTGELFF
CDR3nt: TGCAGCGTTGCCGGTCAGGGGGGCAACACCGGGGAGCTGTTTTTT

d_gene: -
v_gene: TRBV9
len: 17
j_gene: TRBJ2-6
abundance: -
CDR3aa: CASSVDSNTWGANVLTF
CDR3nt: TGTGCCAGCAGCGTAGACAGTAATACGTGGGGGGCCAACGTCCTGACTTTC

d_gene: TRBD2
v_gene: TRBV5-1
len: 15
j_gene: TRBJ2-5
abundance: once
CDR3aa: CASSLAGGIQETQYF
CDR3nt: TGCGCCAGCAGCTTAGCGGGGGGGATCCAAGAGACCCAGTACTTC

d_gene: -
v_gene: TRBV6-1
len: 13
j_gene: TRBJ2-3
abundance: -
CDR3aa: CATRGLVTDTQYF
CDR3nt: TGTGCCACCAGGGGCCTTGTCACAGATACGCAGTATTTT

d_gene: -
v_gene: TRBV28
len: 12
j_gene: TRBJ2-7
abundance: once
CDR3aa: CASSPVLNEQYF
CDR3nt: TGTGCCAGCAGCCCGGTTCTGAACGAGCAGTACTTC

d_gene: TRBD1
v_gene: TRBV6-4
len: 14
j_gene: TRBJ1-5
abundance: once
CDR3aa: CASSRTGGDQPQHF
CDR3nt: TGTGCCAGCAGCCGGACAGGGGGTGATCAGCCCCAGCATTTT

d_gene: -
v_gene: TRBV5-1
len: 15
j_gene: TRBJ1-1
abundance: -
CDR3aa: CASSLGSARDTEAFF
CDR3nt: TGCGCCAGCAGCTTGGGGTCGGCTCGGGACACTGAAGCTTTCTTT

d_gene: -
v_gene: TRBV11-2
len: 14
j_gene: TRBJ2-7
abundance: once
CDR3aa: CASSLLASAYEQYF
CDR3nt: TGTGCCAGCAGCTTGCTCGCATCGGCCTACGAGCAGTACTTC

d_gene: -
v_gene: TRBV2
len: 13
j_gene: TRBJ2-5
abundance: -
CDR3aa: CASRRTATETQYF
CDR3nt: TGTGCCAGCAGACGGACAGCCACCGAGACCCAGTACTTC

d_gene: -
v_gene: TRBV4-3
len: 15
j_gene: TRBJ2-7
abundance: -
CDR3aa: CASSQEPGRSYEQYF
CDR3nt: TGCGCCAGCAGCCAAGAACCGGGACGCTCCTACGAGCAGTACTTC

d_gene: -
v_gene: TRBV4-1
len: 11
j_gene: TRBJ2-7
abundance: -
CDR3aa: CASSQEYEQYF
CDR3nt: TGCGCCAGCAGCCAAGAGTACGAGCAGTACTTC

d_gene: -
v_gene: TRBV6-1
len: 17
j_gene: TRBJ1-6
abundance: once
CDR3aa: CASSEWHASSYNSPLHF
CDR3nt: TGTGCCAGCAGTGAGTGGCACGCAAGCTCCTATAATTCACCCCTCCACTTT

d_gene: -
v_gene: TRBV28
len: 16
j_gene: TRBJ2-3
abundance: -
CDR3aa: CASSLLGKKSTDTQYF
CDR3nt: TGTGCCAGCAGTTTGTTGGGGAAAAAGAGCACAGATACGCAGTATTTT

d_gene: -
v_gene: TRBV19
len: 12
j_gene: TRBJ1-5
abundance: -
CDR3aa: CASKAANQPQHF
CDR3nt: TGTGCCAGTAAGGCAGCCAATCAGCCCCAGCATTTT

d_gene: -
v_gene: TRBV2
len: 14
j_gene: TRBJ1-1
abundance: -
CDR3aa: CASRDQGRNTEAFF
CDR3nt: TGTGCCAGCAGGGATCAGGGACGGAACACTGAAGCTTTCTTT

d_gene: TRBD2
v_gene: TRBV18
len: 13
j_gene: TRBJ2-5
abundance: -
CDR3aa: CASSPSGKETQYF
CDR3nt: TGTGCCAGCTCACCGAGCGGGAAAGAGACCCAGTACTTC

d_gene: -
v_gene: TRBV5-4
len: 15
j_gene: TRBJ2-5
abundance: -
CDR3aa: CASSRVRTNQETQYF
CDR3nt: TGTGCCAGCAGCCGAGTCAGGACAAATCAAGAGACCCAGTACTTC

d_gene: -
v_gene: TRBV6-5
len: 15
j_gene: TRBJ1-2
abundance: -
CDR3aa: CASSAQEAGRNGYTF
CDR3nt: TGTGCCAGCAGCGCCCAGGAGGCAGGACGGAATGGCTACACCTTC